Shown below are 23 T cell receptor beta chains from a single sample sequenced in a study of shared clonotypes between healthy human individuals. TCRdb's copy holds only in-frame clones and misses some; the assay was immunoSEQ multiplex PCR. The sample has 85,000 to 100,000 clones; 67% are singletons. Specimen: memory CD8+ T cells sorted from blood. As for subset: CD45RO+ cells pooled with CCR7-negative TemRA cells. The receptors were sampled from a man aged 25-45 years in good health.

This chain joins TRBV28 and TRBJ2-7; 8 bases are shared with TRBD1. V lost 5 bases and J lost 2; bases outside the gene matches: 11. The CDR3 loop spans 16 amino acids. Germline lookup yields CDR1 MDHEN and CDR2 SYDVKM. The CDR3 DNA reads TGTGCCAGCAGTCACCCGTCGACAGGGGCGACCTACGAGCAGTACTTC. This encodes CASSHPSTGATYEQYF.

This clone was counted only a few times. The chain carries TRBV5-4 and TRBJ2-3, with D unresolved. CDR3 length equals 12 residues. Germline V gene data show CDR1 as SGHNT and CDR2 as YYREEE (reference sequence). Between the trimmed V and J ends, which lost 3 bases and 2 bases, there was a span of 4 bases. The CDR3 region has the DNA TGTGCCAGCAGCTGGGACACAGATACGCAGTATTTT. Translating gives CASSWDTDTQYF.

The chain joins TRBV7-2 to TRBJ1-3, with D unresolved. The CDR3 extends over 16 amino acids. Trimming stripped 4 bases from V and 4 bases from J, with 17 bases between. Germline V CDR1 and CDR2: SGHTA, FQGNSA. CDR3 amino acids: CASSSRPQLLGNTIYF. CDR3 bases: TGTGCCAGCAGCTCCCGACCCCAACTACTAGGAAACACCATATATTTT.

The CDR3 protein is CASSPTSGTYNEQFF. CDR3 DNA sequence: TGTGCCAGCAGCCCAACTAGCGGGACCTACAATGAGCAGTTCTTC. This chain joins TRBV11-2 and TRBJ2-1, with 10 positions matching TRBD2. The CDR3 spans 15 residues. CDR1 is SGHAT and CDR2 is FQNNGV in the germline V gene. V was clipped by 5 bases and J by 2 bases; unmatched bases: 3.

V usage is TRBV4-1 and J usage is TRBJ2-5, with D uncertain. This CDR3 is 16 amino acids long. Looked up from germline, CDR1 is MGHRA and CDR2 is YSYEKL. The ends were cut back, 0 bases at V and 5 bases at J, with 16 bases in the middle. CDR3 DNA: TGCGCCAGCAGCCAAGAATGGATCTCAAGGCGGGAGACCCAGTACTTC. Its translation: CASSQEWISRRETQYF.

The chain couples TRBV30 to TRBJ2-1; maybe TRBD2 (6 bases). Deletions cut 8 bases from V and 4 bases from J, with 18 bases between. Germline CDR1 GTSNPN, CDR2 SVGIG (reference sequence). This CDR3 region has 14 residues. The CDR3 nucleotides read TGTGCCGGGACCTACGCGGGACGGTACAATGAGCAGTTCTTC. This codes for CAGTYAGRYNEQFF. Full variable domain (missing parts from reference TRBV30 and TRBJ2-1): SQTIHQWPATLVQPVGSPLSLECTVEGTSNPNLYWYRQAAGRGLQLLFYSVGIGQISSEVPQNLSASRPQDRQFILSSKKLLLSDSGFYLCAGTYAGRYNEQFFGPGTRLTVL.

The V gene is TRBV27, the J gene TRBJ2-3, with D possibly matching TRBD2 (5 bases). The CDR3 spans 13 residues. Trimming took off 3 bases at V and 4 bases at J, with 8 bases between the two ends. CDR1 MNHEY and CDR2 SMNVEV come from the germline V gene (reference sequence). CDR3 in amino acids: CASSFASPDTQYF. The CDR3 DNA follows: TGTGCCAGCAGTTTCGCTAGCCCAGATACGCAGTATTTT.

Only a few counts were recorded for this clone. DNA for the CDR3: TGCAGCGTTGCGGTTTCAGGGGCCGATGGCTACACCTTC. Amino acid sequence: CSVAVSGADGYTF. The rearrangement joins TRBV29-1 to TRBJ1-2, with TRBD1 as a possible D gene (6 bases). The ends were cut back, 4 bases at V and 6 bases at J, with 15 bases in the middle. Germline V lookup: CDR1 SQVTM, CDR2 ANQGSEA. CDR3 size: 13 residues.

The V call is TRBV6-5, the J call TRBJ2-1; 7 bases fit TRBD1. V trimming: 2 bases; J trimming: 10 bases; junction bases outside the gene matches: 8. Germline V gives CDR1 MNHEY, CDR2 SVGAGI. CDR3 length: 14 residues. CDR3 in DNA: TGTGCCAGCAGTTACGAATTAACAGGGGTAGAGCAGTTCTTC. Protein sequence: CASSYELTGVEQFF.

This clone appeared a few times. The chain combines TRBV6-5 with TRBJ1-1; 7 bases map to TRBD1. This CDR3 spans 13 amino acids. Germline V CDR1 and CDR2: MNHEY, SVGAGI. The V and J ends lost 4 bases and 3 bases, in that order; junction bases with no gene match: 2. The CDR3 loop is CASSLQGHTEAFF. The CDR3 bases are TGTGCCAGCAGTTTACAGGGGCACACTGAAGCTTTCTTT.

The V call is TRBV29-1, the J call TRBJ1-2, with D hard to call. Germline V gives CDR1 SQVTM, CDR2 ANQGSEA. Trimming took off 6 bases at V and 3 bases at J, with 11 bases between the two ends. CDR3 length equals 12 residues. The CDR3 coding sequence is TGCAGCGTGGAGACAAACCACTATGGCTACACCTTC. Protein sequence: CSVETNHYGYTF.

The gene calls are TRBV28 and TRBJ2-4; the match to TRBD1 covers 8 bases. J was trimmed by 5 bases and V by 1 base; bases with no gene match: 4. Germline loops: CDR1 MDHEN, CDR2 SYDVKM. This CDR3 is built from 15 residues. In nucleotides, the CDR3 is TGTGCCAGCAGTTTATTTGGACAGGGAGAAAACATTCAGTACTTC. Translated: CASSLFGQGENIQYF.

The chain combines TRBV6-6 with TRBJ2-1, with D hard to call. Trimming left V 2 bases short and J 0 bases short, with 8 bases between. Germline CDR1 MNHNY, CDR2 SVGAGI (reference sequence). The CDR3 length is 15 residues. CDR3 nucleotides: TGTGCCAGCAGTTACGACGGAAGCTCCTACAATGAGCAGTTCTTC. Amino acids: CASSYDGSSYNEQFF.

This clone was seen once. The chain joins TRBV14 to TRBJ2-1; 9 nucleotides agree with TRBD2. The germline gives CDR1 SGHDN, CDR2 FVKESK. The length of the CDR3 is 16 residues. V gave up 5 bases and J gave up 4 bases; unmatched junction bases: 9. CDR3 sequence reads: CASSDLTSGLYNEQFF. The CDR3, as DNA: TGTGCCAGCAGCGACCTGACTAGCGGATTATACAATGAGCAGTTCTTC.

This clone has only a few counts. V usage is TRBV2 and J usage is TRBJ2-7; D may be TRBD2 (6 bases). The CDR3 spans 13 residues. CDR1 is SNHLY, CDR2 FYNNEI, per germline. Here the CDR3 reads CVLLGGDSYEQYF. In DNA, the CDR3 is TGTGTACTACTGGGCGGGGATTCCTACGAGCAGTACTTC.

This chain joins TRBV19 and TRBJ2-5; perhaps TRBD1 as D (5 bases). V was pared by 5 bases and J by 1 base, with 11 bases between. CDR3 length equals 14 residues. Germline V gene data show CDR1 as LNHDA and CDR2 as SQIVND (reference sequence). DNA of the CDR3: TGTGCCAGTAGTCGAACAGGAATCCAAGAGACCCAGTACTTC. Translating gives CASSRTGIQETQYF.

CDR3 DNA: TGTGCCAGCAGCCGCATAGCGGGATTTGATACGCAGTATTTT. This codes for CASSRIAGFDTQYF. V gene TRBV7-3 combines with J gene TRBJ2-3; 8 bases are a match to TRBD2. This CDR3 region has 14 residues. Germline V CDR1 and CDR2: SGHTA, FQGTGA. The ends lost 5 bases at V and 6 bases at J; junction bases unmatched: 7.

The gene calls are TRBV28 and TRBJ2-1; TRBD2 matches 14 bases. V lost 3 bases to trimming and J lost 0 bases; unmatched junction nucleotides: 10. Germline CDR1 and CDR2: MDHEN and SYDVKM. This CDR3 spans 20 amino acids. The CDR3 loop is CASSLRYVGLAGDSYNEQFF. In DNA form, the CDR3 reads TGTGCCAGCAGTTTGAGGTATGTGGGACTAGCGGGAGACTCCTACAATGAGCAGTTCTTC.

V and J are TRBV15 and TRBJ2-1; TRBD1 might be the D (6 bases). The germline V gene has CDR1 LNHNV and CDR2 YYDKDF (reference sequence). Between the trimmed V and J ends, which lost 2 bases and 7 bases, there was a span of 15 bases. The CDR3 runs to 15 residues. CDR3 loop: CATSRRHGGGNEQFF. The CDR3 DNA is TGTGCCACCAGCAGAAGGCATGGGGGCGGGAATGAGCAGTTCTTC.

J is TRBJ2-2 and V is TRBV28; D not certain. The V gene lost 2 bases and the J gene lost 1 base, with 2 bases spanning the gap. Germline V gives CDR1 MDHEN, CDR2 SYDVKM. The CDR3 totals 13 residues. CDR3 region: CASSLMNTGELFF. As DNA, the CDR3 is TGTGCCAGCAGTTTAATGAACACCGGGGAGCTGTTTTTT.

V and J are TRBV13 and TRBJ1-4; D call uncertain. CDR3 length: 16 residues. The V gene's germline CDR1 is PRHDT and CDR2 FYEKMQ (reference sequence). With 4 bases removed from V and 5 bases from J, the gap between germline ends came to 17 bases. DNA for the CDR3: TGTGCCAGCAGCTCCGGACTTATCATGCGAAATGAAAAACTGTTTTTT. Encoded protein: CASSSGLIMRNEKLFF.

The chain recombines TRBV11-2 with TRBJ2-7, with TRBD1 matching 9 bases. The ends lost 5 bases at V and 3 bases at J; junction bases unmatched: 8. Germline-derived CDR1 and CDR2 are SGHAT and FQNNGV. The CDR3 runs to 15 residues. CDR3 protein: CASSPGTGSLYEQYF. The CDR3 DNA sequence: TGTGCCAGCAGCCCGGGGACAGGGTCCCTCTACGAGCAGTACTTC.

In this sample, this clone turned up once. The V call is TRBV28, the J call TRBJ1-3; D uncertain. Germline V gives CDR1 MDHEN, CDR2 SYDVKM. The CDR3 has 14 residues. Deletions cut 3 bases from V and 3 bases from J, with 9 bases between. CDR3 amino acids: CASSLEQLGNTIYF. CDR3 nucleotides: TGTGCCAGCAGTTTGGAACAGCTTGGAAACACCATATATTTT.